This T cell receptor beta chain was retrieved from a study of Graves' ophthalmopathy and Graves' hyperthyroidism. Pregnant or lactating patients and those with other autoimmune diseases or uncontrolled infections were excluded. Amplification of the TCR beta CDR3 regions used RNA transcripts (as template). Scientists carried out first-round RT-PCR using HTBI primers and then a second-round multiplex PCR. TCRdb reanalysed the multiplex PCR reads using MiXCR and keeps one entry per CDR3 protein. This table has 150,000 to 200,000 distinct CDR3 sequences, under 45% appearing once. The CDR3 loop spans 14 amino acids. Trimming shortened V by 0 bases and J by 10 bases, and 11 bases separated the two germline ends. Looked up from germline, CDR1 is SGHRS and CDR2 is YFSETQ.

The rearrangement joins TRBV5-1 to TRBJ1-6, with D perhaps TRBD1 (5 bases). The receptor comes from a man younger than 45 with Graves' ophthalmopathy. What was sequenced was peripheral blood. CDR3 DNA sequence: TGCGCCAGCAGCTTGGCGGGGCTCGAATCACCCCTCCACTTT. It codes for CASSLAGLESPLHF. The full variable domain, completed using reference TRBV5-1 and TRBJ1-6, is KAGVTQTPRYLIKTRGQQVTLSCSPISGHRSVSWYQQTPGQGLQFLFEYFSETQRNKGNFPGRFSGRQFSNSRSEMNVSTLELGDSALYLCASSLAGLESPLHFGNGTRLTVT.